Listed below are T cell receptor beta chains from one sample, sequenced in a study of OX40 agonist ivuxolimab in advanced cancers. This table comes from immunoSEQ multiplex PCR, and its TCRdb copy is limited to in-frame clones, with some not included. Among tens of thousands of clones, about four fifths were seen once, and the ten largest hold 5% to 7.5%. This sample comprised CD4+ or CD8+ T cells sorted from blood, obtained in a trial of the OX40 agonist ivuxolimab. The source is an adult with an advanced solid tumor such as melanoma, head and neck, liver or kidney cancer. Each CDR3 is given with its conserved first and last residue. The D gene is left open where the match is weak.

>TRBV27|TRBJ1-2|TRBD1
CASSLSVTGVSGYTF
TGTGCCAGTAGTTTATCGGTGACAGGGGTCTCTGGCTACACCTTC
>TRBV6-1|TRBJ1-2|NA
CASSEAPGLNYGYTF
TGTGCCAGCAGTGAAGCCCCAGGGCTGAACTATGGCTACACCTTC
>TRBV15|TRBJ2-2|TRBD2
CATSRERAGAGELFF
TGTGCCACCAGCAGAGAGAGGGCGGGAGCCGGGGAGCTGTTTTTT
>TRBV28|TRBJ1-5|TRBD1
CASSPGQGANSNQPQHF
TGTGCCAGCAGCCCTGGACAGGGGGCGAATAGCAATCAGCCCCAGCATTTT
>TRBV27|TRBJ2-1|TRBD2
CASSLNGRAVNEQFF
TGTGCCAGCAGTTTAAACGGGAGGGCCGTGAATGAGCAGTTCTTC
>TRBV29-1|TRBJ1-5|NA
CSVSLGMNQPQHF
TGCAGCGTTAGTTTAGGGATGAATCAGCCCCAGCATTTT
>TRBV7-8|TRBJ1-1|NA
CASSLGAGTTEAFF
TGTGCCAGCAGCTTAGGGGCAGGGACCACTGAAGCTTTCTTT
>TRBV7-9|TRBJ1-1|NA
CASSLTGVEAFF
TGTGCCAGCAGCTTGACCGGAGTTGAAGCTTTCTTT
>TRBV5-1|TRBJ1-4|NA
CASSLGVRTFEEKLFF
TGCGCCAGCAGCTTGGGCGTTCGCACCTTTGAGGAAAAACTGTTTTTT
>TRBV10-1|TRBJ2-3|NA
CASSGRGEDTQYF
TGCGCCAGCAGTGGGCGAGGGGAGGATACGCAGTATTTT
>TRBV4-2|TRBJ2-5|NA
CASSHSGPQETQYF
TGTGCCAGCAGCCATAGCGGCCCGCAAGAGACCCAGTACTTC
>TRBV7-2|TRBJ2-1|NA
CASSLALGRTGYNEQFF
TGTGCCAGCAGCTTAGCGCTAGGAAGAACTGGGTACAATGAGCAGTTCTTC
>TRBV28|TRBJ1-2|NA
CASSLPTGVYGYTF
TGTGCCAGCAGTTTACCGACAGGAGTCTATGGCTACACCTTC
>TRBV28|TRBJ1-5|NA
CASTQGFNQPQHF
TGTGCCAGCACACAAGGGTTCAATCAGCCCCAGCATTTT
>TRBV28|TRBJ1-4|TRBD1
CASSPYRGTNEKLFF
TGTGCCAGCAGCCCTTACAGGGGCACTAATGAAAAACTGTTTTTT
>TRBV5-1|TRBJ2-4|TRBD1
CASSLGDKGQSNIQYF
TGCGCCAGCAGCTTGGGCGACAAGGGACAGTCGAACATTCAGTACTTC
>TRBV7-9|TRBJ2-1|NA
CASSLLQGLYNEQFF
TGTGCCAGCAGCTTACTCCAGGGCCTTTACAATGAGCAGTTCTTC
>TRBV27|TRBJ2-1|NA
CASSSGTTFPLDEQFF
TGTGCCAGCAGTTCCGGGACAACTTTCCCGCTTGATGAGCAGTTCTTC
>TRBV13|TRBJ1-1|NA
CASSSTVGSFEAFF
TGTGCCAGCAGCTCGACAGTTGGGAGTTTCGAAGCTTTCTTT
>TRBV7-8|TRBJ2-1|NA
CASSLGDPAYNEQFF
TGTGCCAGCAGCTTAGGAGACCCAGCTTACAATGAGCAGTTCTTC